The present TCR beta chain was sequenced within a study of shared clonotypes between healthy human individuals. Study overall: For every donor, three CD4 naive, three CD4 memory, two CD8 naive and one CD8 memory plates were used.

CDR1 and CDR2 from the germline V gene are SGDLS and YYNGEE. V was pared by 3 bases and J by 2 bases, with 8 bases of the junction left unmatched. The CDR3 contains 16 residues. Profiled with immunoSEQ multiplex PCR; TCRdb holds only in-frame clones, not every one. The sample has some 2 million clones; just under 95% are singletons. Naive CD8 cells were CD45RO-negative, positively selected for CCR7, excluding terminally differentiated effector memory CD45RA+ cells. The genes are TRBV9 and TRBJ2-5, with TRBD2 matching over 9 bases. The material sequenced was naive CD8+ T cells sorted from blood. The sequence derives from a man aged 18 to 30 in good health. In DNA, the CDR3 is TGTGCCAGCAGCGATAACCTAGCGGGATCTCAAGAGACCCAGTACTTC. Amino acids: CASSDNLAGSQETQYF.